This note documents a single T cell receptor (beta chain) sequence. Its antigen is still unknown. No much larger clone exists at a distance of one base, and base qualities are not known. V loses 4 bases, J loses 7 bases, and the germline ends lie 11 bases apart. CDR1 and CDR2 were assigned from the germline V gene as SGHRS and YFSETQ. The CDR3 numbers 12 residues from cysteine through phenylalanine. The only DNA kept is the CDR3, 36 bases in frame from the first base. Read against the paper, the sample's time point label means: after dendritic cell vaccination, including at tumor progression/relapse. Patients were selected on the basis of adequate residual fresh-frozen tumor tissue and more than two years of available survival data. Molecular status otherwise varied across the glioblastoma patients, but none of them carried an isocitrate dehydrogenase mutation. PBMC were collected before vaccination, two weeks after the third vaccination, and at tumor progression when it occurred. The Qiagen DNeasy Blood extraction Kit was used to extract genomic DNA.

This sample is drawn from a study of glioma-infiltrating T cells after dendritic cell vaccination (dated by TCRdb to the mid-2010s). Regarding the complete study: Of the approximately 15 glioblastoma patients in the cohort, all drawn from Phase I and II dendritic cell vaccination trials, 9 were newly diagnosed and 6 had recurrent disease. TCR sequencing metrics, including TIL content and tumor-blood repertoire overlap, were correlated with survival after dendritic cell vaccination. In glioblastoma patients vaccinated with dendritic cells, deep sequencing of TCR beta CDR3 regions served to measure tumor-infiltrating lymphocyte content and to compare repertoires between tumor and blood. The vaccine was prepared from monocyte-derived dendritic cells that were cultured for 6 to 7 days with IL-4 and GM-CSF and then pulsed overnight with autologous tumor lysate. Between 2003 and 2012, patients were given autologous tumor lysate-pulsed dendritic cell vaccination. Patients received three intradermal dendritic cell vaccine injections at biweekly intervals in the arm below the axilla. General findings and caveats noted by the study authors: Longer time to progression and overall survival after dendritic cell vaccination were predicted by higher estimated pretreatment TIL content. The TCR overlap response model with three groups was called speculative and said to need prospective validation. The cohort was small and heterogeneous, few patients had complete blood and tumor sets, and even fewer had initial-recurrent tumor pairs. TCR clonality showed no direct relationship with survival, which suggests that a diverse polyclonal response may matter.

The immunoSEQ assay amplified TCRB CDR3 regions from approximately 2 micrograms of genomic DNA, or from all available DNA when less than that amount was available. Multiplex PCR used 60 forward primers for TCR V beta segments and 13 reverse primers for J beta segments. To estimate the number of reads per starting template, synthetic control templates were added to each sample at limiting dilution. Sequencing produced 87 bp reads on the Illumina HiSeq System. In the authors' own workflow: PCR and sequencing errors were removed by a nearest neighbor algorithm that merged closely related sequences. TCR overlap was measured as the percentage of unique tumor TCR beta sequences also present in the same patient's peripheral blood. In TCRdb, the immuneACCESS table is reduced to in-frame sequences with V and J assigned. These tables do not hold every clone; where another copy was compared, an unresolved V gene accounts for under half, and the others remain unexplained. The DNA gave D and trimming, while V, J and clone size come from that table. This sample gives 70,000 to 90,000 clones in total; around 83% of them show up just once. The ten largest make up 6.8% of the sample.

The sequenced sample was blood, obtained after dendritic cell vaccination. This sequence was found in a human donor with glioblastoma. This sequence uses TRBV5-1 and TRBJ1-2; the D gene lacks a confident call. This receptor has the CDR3 CASSPAPPGYTF. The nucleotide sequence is TGCGCCAGCAGCCCCGCGCCCCCTGGCTACACCTTC.